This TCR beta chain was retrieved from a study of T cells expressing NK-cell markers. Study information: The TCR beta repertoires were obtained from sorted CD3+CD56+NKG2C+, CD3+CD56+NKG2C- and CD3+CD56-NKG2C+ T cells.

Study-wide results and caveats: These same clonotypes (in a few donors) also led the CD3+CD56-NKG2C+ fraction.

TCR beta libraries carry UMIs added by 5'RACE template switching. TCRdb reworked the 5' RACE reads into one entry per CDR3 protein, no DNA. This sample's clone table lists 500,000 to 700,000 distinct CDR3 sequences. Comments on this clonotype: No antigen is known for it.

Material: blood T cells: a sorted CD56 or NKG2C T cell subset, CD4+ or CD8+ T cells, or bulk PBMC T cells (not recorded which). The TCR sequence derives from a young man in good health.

CDR3 in amino acids: CSVDVGLVSDTQYF. The chain uses TRBV29-1 and TRBJ2-3; TCRdb reports TRBD2, a call that lacks DNA to check it against. Germline lookup yields CDR1 SQVTM and CDR2 ANQGSEA. The CDR3 has 14 residues.